The clone carrying this TCR beta chain has only a few counts. Its antigen is still unknown. The data stem from a study of blood T cells in healthy people across ages. Overall study context: Using template switching, researchers captured about one barcoded beta molecule for each two T cells. Study conclusions and caveats: The unknown donor CMV status may have confounded expanded clonotype changes. Since the PBMCs were unsorted, naive and antigen-experienced cells could not be conclusively compared.

With a J-beta primer mix and a sample-barcoded 5' primer, a second PCR ran about 7 to 12 cycles. TCRdb independently ran MiXCR on the 5' RACE reads; one entry per CDR3 protein. The sample has some 900,000 distinct CDR3 sequences, around 48% seen once; the top ten hold roughly 13%. The amount of total RNA extracted per sample was at least 5 micrograms. The V gene's germline CDR1 is MNHEY and CDR2 SMNVEV (reference sequence). The V and J ends lost 6 bases and 8 bases respectively, with 18 bases between them. CDR3 length: 14 amino acids. The receptor comes from a man aged 30-40 years in good health. The sequenced sample consisted of blood. The rearrangement joins TRBV27 to TRBJ2-3; D may correspond to TRBD1 or TRBD2 (5 bases each). In nucleotides, the CDR3 is TGTGCCAGCAGCATAGGTGGGGGTGTAGGTACGCAGTATTTT. Translated: CASSIGGGVGTQYF.